This T cell receptor beta chain stems from a study of T cell repertoires in cytomegalovirus infection. The overall study: Shared public TCR beta signatures pointed to both CMV infection and a matching HLA type. General study results and limits: CMV-specific HLA-C-restricted TCR beta clonotypes dominated the ex vivo response. Based on cumulative public TCR beta family frequency, carriers of CMV plus the relevant HLA were identified.

Germline CDR1 is DFQATT and CDR2 is SNEGSKA (reference sequence). The CDR3 sequence is 13 residues long. J was trimmed by 0 bases and V by 4 bases; bases with no gene match: 0. TCRdb used MiXCR to reprocess the reads, holding one entry per CDR3 protein. The sample carries around 230,000 distinct CDR3 sequences, about 38% recorded once. In the case of this clonotype: Antigen specificity is unknown.

The chain employs TRBV20-1 and TRBJ2-7; 10 nucleotides line up with TRBD2. The TCR originated in a human donor in good health (CMV status not recorded). Some clones in this sample may be carry-over from other donors' samples. This specimen was CD8+ T cells from cultured PBMCs, taken from culture after CMV antigen stimulation. CDR3 nucleotide sequence: TGCAGTGCTACTAGCGGGGGCTCCTACGAGCAGTACTTC. As protein: CSATSGGSYEQYF.